These 21 T cell receptor beta chains originate from one sample sequenced in a study of response to subunit inactivated influenza vaccine (dated by TCRdb to between 2017 and 2018). The library was generated by RT-PCR. TCRdb shows the sequencer as Illumina HiSeq 2500. The public reads were run again by TCRdb, first through fastp at Q25 and then through MiXCR, and only productive beta chains were kept. Each entry is one CDR3 protein sequence, shown with its most common DNA and genes. This sample holds more than 200,000 distinct CDR3 sequences; 9.5% to 15% were observed only once. The ten largest clones take up over 6.5% of the sample. This specimen was non-naive T cells sorted from PBMCs, taken 14 to 15 days before vaccination. Explained via the paper, the cell subset or site label denotes: memory T cell fraction. The receptors were gathered from a man aged 45 to 65 who received an inactivated influenza vaccine. Donor details come from another sample of the same person, matched by shared clones.

This clonotype has at least ten counts. V and J are TRBV2 and TRBJ2-1, with 15 bases fitting TRBD2. The CDR3 spans 16 residues. Trimming at V came to 4 bases and at J to 10 bases, leaving 8 bases not matched to a gene. Germline lookup yields CDR1 SNHLY and CDR2 FYNNEI. CDR3 bases: TGTGCCAGCAGTGGGACTAGCGGGGGGGCCGTGACGGAGCAGTTCTTC. Its protein is CASSGTSGGAVTEQFF.

Only a few counts were recorded for this clonotype. This chain's CDR3 is CASSEGGGAGELFF. The CDR3 nucleotides read TGTGCCAGCAGTGAAGGAGGGGGAGCCGGGGAGCTGTTTTTT. The rearrangement uses TRBV6-1 and TRBJ2-2; perhaps TRBD1 as D (6 bases). The V and J ends lost 1 base and 6 bases respectively, with 9 bases between them. Germline loops: CDR1 MNHNS, CDR2 SASEGT. The length of the CDR3 is 14 residues.

The V and J genes are TRBV27 and TRBJ1-5, with D unclear. Trimming stripped 4 bases from V and 8 bases from J, with 15 bases between. CDR1 MNHEY and CDR2 SMNVEV come from the germline V gene (reference sequence). This CDR3 contains 14 residues. CDR3 sequence: CASSYNGFYEPQHF. The CDR3 region has the DNA TGTGCCAGCAGTTACAACGGGTTTTATGAGCCCCAGCATTTT.

This clonotype was counted at least ten times. The chain joins TRBV19 to TRBJ2-7; no clear D. Germline-derived CDR1 and CDR2 are LNHDA and SQIVND (reference sequence). V lost 7 bases and J lost 0, with 13 bases in between. The CDR3 has 14 amino acids. CDR3 sequence: CASKGTPSSYEQYF. The CDR3 nucleotides read TGTGCCAGTAAGGGAACTCCGAGCTCCTACGAGCAGTACTTC.

This clonotype was observed a few times. This chain uses TRBV27 with TRBJ1-2; 10 bases are a match to TRBD1. Germline V lookup: CDR1 MNHEY, CDR2 SMNVEV (reference sequence). The V gene end was trimmed by 6 bases and the J gene end by 4 bases; junction bases not matched to a gene: 11. The CDR3 spans 16 residues. CDR3 amino acids: CASRGQGQNYTYGYTF. The DNA for the CDR3 is TGTGCCAGCAGGGGACAGGGGCAAAACTATACCTATGGCTACACCTTC.

In its sample, this clonotype was seen many times. The chain is built from TRBV27 and TRBJ2-1, with 7 nucleotides matching TRBD1. From germline, CDR1 is MNHEY and CDR2 SMNVEV (reference sequence). This CDR3 has 15 amino acids. V lost 3 bases and J lost 8; bases outside the gene matches: 10. CDR3 residues: CASSFPGTANDEQFF. The CDR3, as DNA: TGTGCCAGCAGTTTCCCCGGGACAGCGAACGATGAGCAGTTCTTC.

This clonotype has more than one count but fewer than ten. This sequence joins TRBV20-1 and TRBJ2-7, with 9 positions matching TRBD2. This CDR3 is 15 amino acids long. In germline, CDR1 is DFQATT, CDR2 SNEGSKA (reference sequence). J gave up 3 bases and V 3 bases, and 9 bases lay outside the gene matches. The CDR3: CSASYSGGADYEQYF. CDR3 nucleotide sequence: TGCAGTGCTAGCTATAGCGGGGGAGCTGACTACGAGCAGTACTTC.

This clonotype was picked up a small number of times. The V gene is TRBV20-1, the J gene TRBJ2-7; D is possibly TRBD1 or TRBD2 (5 bases each). Germline V gene data show CDR1 as DFQATT and CDR2 as SNEGSKA (reference sequence). The germline V and J ends were trimmed by 8 bases and 3 bases, with 11 bases remaining between them. The CDR3 extends over 11 amino acids. The CDR3 loop is CSPIGGYEQYF. The CDR3 nucleotides are TGCAGTCCAATTGGGGGCTACGAGCAGTACTTC.

This clonotype was counted a few times. The J gene is TRBJ2-5, the V gene TRBV5-1, with a possible D match to TRBD2 (5 bases). Germline CDR1 is SGHRS and CDR2 is YFSETQ. The V gene lost 1 base and the J gene lost 0 bases, with 7 bases spanning the gap. The length of the CDR3 is 14 residues. CDR3 nucleotides: TGCGCCAGCAGCTTGACAGCGGACCAAGAGACCCAGTACTTC. Its protein is CASSLTADQETQYF.

The gene calls are TRBV7-2 and TRBJ1-6; unclear D gene. This CDR3 is built from 14 residues. The germline V gene has CDR1 SGHTA and CDR2 FQGNSA. V was clipped by 5 bases and J by 4 bases, with 9 bases between them. In nucleotides, the CDR3 is TGTGCCAGCAGCGTGGACGGTTATAATTCACCCCTCCACTTT. Protein: CASSVDGYNSPLHF.

A note on this clonotype: The junction and the germline gene differ at one end; a read error may be behind it. The chain carries TRBV30 and TRBJ2-7; no firm D call. Germline-derived CDR1 and CDR2 are GTSNPN and SVGIG (reference sequence). The length of the CDR3 is 13 residues. The CDR3 bases are TGTGCCTGGAGTGGTGACGGGTTGTACGGGCAGTACTTC. This encodes CAWSGDGLYGQYF.

This clonotype was seen repeatedly, ten times or more. The rearrangement joins TRBV6-5 to TRBJ1-4, with D tentatively TRBD1 (6 bases). The CDR3 totals 16 residues. Germline V gives CDR1 MNHEY, CDR2 SVGAGI. V shed 2 bases and J shed 8 bases, with 18 bases lying between them. CDR3 sequence reads: CASSYEMGGRGEKLFF. CDR3 nucleotides: TGTGCCAGCAGTTACGAGATGGGGGGCCGAGGGGAAAAACTGTTTTTT.

The chain joins TRBV28 to TRBJ2-7; 7 positions agree with TRBD1. The germline gives CDR1 MDHEN, CDR2 SYDVKM. The CDR3 loop spans 13 amino acids. V lost 6 bases, J lost 3 bases, and 5 bases stayed unmatched. DNA of the CDR3: TGTGCCAGCAGGTCGGGACAGAACTACGAGCAGTACTTC. It is translated as CASRSGQNYEQYF.

This clonotype appeared many times. The chain joins TRBV7-8 to TRBJ2-7, with 8 nucleotides matching TRBD2. V shed 1 base, J shed 0 bases, and the junction held 2 bases outside the gene matches. Looked up from germline, CDR1 is SGHVS and CDR2 is FQNEAQ. The length of the CDR3 is 15 residues. The CDR3 region is CASSLELAASYEQYF. The CDR3 DNA is TGTGCCAGCAGCTTAGAACTAGCGGCCTCCTACGAGCAGTACTTC.

The rearrangement links TRBV7-2 to TRBJ2-5; tentative D call: TRBD2 (5 bases). Deletions cut 5 bases from V and 4 bases from J, with 14 bases between. Germline V lookup: CDR1 SGHTA, CDR2 FQGNSA. The CDR3 totals 14 residues. CDR3: CASSPSSRGETQYF. The CDR3 DNA reads as TGTGCCAGCAGCCCCTCGTCCCGGGGAGAGACCCAGTACTTC.

The CDR3 loop is CASSPPMRVRGAFF. The DNA of the CDR3 is TGTGCCAGCTCACCACCGATGAGGGTACGGGGAGCTTTCTTT. This chain connects TRBV18 to TRBJ1-1; D not certain. This CDR3 contains 14 residues. V was shortened by 0 bases and J by 10 bases, with 15 bases between the two germline ends. The germline gives CDR1 KGHSH, CDR2 LQKENI.

This clonotype was recorded a few times. This chain joins TRBV2 and TRBJ2-6; D is undetermined. CDR1 is SNHLY and CDR2 is FYNNEI in the germline V gene. There are 15 residues in the CDR3. Deletions cut 2 bases from V and 0 bases from J, with 5 bases between. The CDR3, as DNA: TGTGCCAGCAGTGAAACGCGCTCTGGGGCCAACGTCCTGACTTTC. Its protein product is CASSETRSGANVLTF.

This clonotype has ten or more counts. V gene TRBV9 combines with J gene TRBJ2-7; 8 bases agree with TRBD2. Germline CDR1 reads SGDLS; CDR2 reads YYNGEE. The ends lost 0 bases at V and 2 bases at J; junction bases unmatched: 19. This CDR3 is 20 amino acids long. The CDR3 sequence is CASSVVFGIMWRGVTYEQYF. CDR3 DNA: TGTGCCAGCAGCGTAGTATTTGGAATAATGTGGCGGGGGGTCACCTACGAGCAGTACTTC.

This chain uses TRBV20-1 with TRBJ2-2; D possibly corresponds to TRBD1 (6 bases). Per germline, CDR1 DFQATT and CDR2 SNEGSKA (reference sequence). The V end was cut by 1 base, the J end by 4 bases, with 16 bases between. This CDR3 region has 16 residues. The CDR3 region is CSARATIQGSTGELFF. DNA for the CDR3: TGCAGTGCTAGAGCTACTATCCAGGGGAGCACCGGGGAGCTGTTTTTT.

This clonotype was picked up many times. The chain is built from TRBV7-8 and TRBJ2-2; no clear D. CDR1 SGHVS and CDR2 FQNEAQ come from the germline V gene. Between the trimmed V and J ends, which lost 0 bases and 3 bases, there was a span of 8 bases. The CDR3 runs 15 residues. The CDR3 DNA sequence: TGTGCCAGCAGCTTAGCTAGGTCCTACACCGGGGAGCTGTTTTTT. Translation gives CASSLARSYTGELFF. Combining the CDR3 with reference TRBV7-8 and TRBJ2-2 gives the whole variable domain GAGVSQSPRYKVAKRGQDVALRCDPISGHVSLFWYQQALGQGPEFLTYFQNEAQLDKSGLPSDRFFAERPEGSVSTLKIQRTQQEDSAVYLCASSLARSYTGELFFGEGSRLTVL.

This rearrangement joins TRBV12-5 to TRBJ2-1; 7 nucleotides line up with TRBD1. V was pared by 6 bases and J by 0 bases, with 11 bases of the junction left unmatched. Germline CDR1 is LGHNT and CDR2 is FRNRAP. This CDR3 has 17 amino acids. The CDR3 loop reads CASGQGVWRSSYNEQFF. The CDR3 DNA follows: TGTGCTAGTGGCCAGGGGGTGTGGAGGAGCTCCTACAATGAGCAGTTCTTC.